Detailed here is one T cell receptor (beta chain). What it binds is unknown. The germline CDR1 and CDR2 sequences are MGHRA and YSYEKL. Germline trimming cut 0 bases from V and 3 bases from J; bases unmatched to any gene: 8. The CDR3 is 17 amino acids. TCRdb itself ran the RT-PCR reads through MiXCR, one entry per CDR3 protein. The sample includes roughly 630,000 distinct CDR3 sequences, around 15% of them seen just once. This entry belongs to a study of response to subunit inactivated influenza vaccine. Study-wide points: Authors suggested seasonal influenza vaccinations each recruit few new T cells.

The TCR was taken from a man over 45 who received an inactivated influenza vaccine. Sample: PBMCs from blood, taken 14 to 15 days before vaccination. The V gene is TRBV4-1, the J gene TRBJ2-1, with 7 bases lining up with TRBD2. DNA for the CDR3: TGCGCCAGCAGCCAAGAAGGGAGCGGGGAAATCTACAATGAGCAGTTCTTC. It encodes CASSQEGSGEIYNEQFF.